This is a list of T cell receptor beta chains from one sample in a study of blood T cell repertoires in COVID-19. TCRdb's table, derived via immunoSEQ multiplex PCR, lists solely in-frame clones and lacks some. Found here are around 200,000 clones, roughly 84% of them singletons; the top ten hold around 9.8%. Material: peripheral blood. These receptors were taken from a woman aged 80 or over with acute or convalescent COVID-19. Each CDR3 is given with its conserved first and last residue. The D gene is left open where the match is weak. Clone sizes are given selectively: once, few, many, or a class where the clone is expanded.

cdr3_nt cdr3_aa v_call clone_size d_call j_call
TGCGCCAGCAGCTTGGGGGCTAGCGTGAACACCGGGGAGCTGTTTTTT CASSLGASVNTGELFF TRBV5-1 - - TRBJ2-2
TGTGCCAGCAGCTCCGGACTAGCGTCCATCTATGAGCAGTTCTTC CASSSGLASIYEQFF TRBV5-5 - TRBD2 TRBJ2-1
TGTGCCAGCAGCTTGCAATCTAGCGGGGGCCCCTCCTACGAGCAGTACTTC CASSLQSSGGPSYEQYF TRBV5-6 - TRBD2 TRBJ2-7
TGTGCCAGCAGTGAAGCCCTGAGACAGAACACTGAAGCTTTCTTT CASSEALRQNTEAFF TRBV2 - - TRBJ1-1
TGTGCCAGCAGCTTAACGGGAACTGCGGAGGTAGATACGCAGTATTTT CASSLTGTAEVDTQYF TRBV7-3 - - TRBJ2-3
TGTGCCAGCAGCTTAGCCGAGCGGGCCCCCTACGAGCAGTACTTC CASSLAERAPYEQYF TRBV13 - - TRBJ2-7
TGTGCCAGCAGTAACTCACAGGGGAGAGGAGAAAAACTGTTTTTT CASSNSQGRGEKLFF TRBV6-5 few TRBD1 TRBJ1-4
TGTGCCAGCAGCTTGGCGGGCCTAGGGGGAAATGAGCAGTTCTTC CASSLAGLGGNEQFF TRBV5-4 - - TRBJ2-1
TGTGCCAGTAGGGCCCGACAGGGTATCCAAGAGACCCAGTACTTC CASRARQGIQETQYF TRBV19 - TRBD1 TRBJ2-5
TGTGCCAGCAGTTTTCCGGGACAGGGCCCCAATGAGCAGTTCTTC CASSFPGQGPNEQFF TRBV27 - TRBD1 TRBJ2-1
TGTGCCAGCAGCCCAGGGACTGGGAAGGACTACGAGCAGTACTTC CASSPGTGKDYEQYF TRBV3-1/TRBV3-2 - - TRBJ2-7